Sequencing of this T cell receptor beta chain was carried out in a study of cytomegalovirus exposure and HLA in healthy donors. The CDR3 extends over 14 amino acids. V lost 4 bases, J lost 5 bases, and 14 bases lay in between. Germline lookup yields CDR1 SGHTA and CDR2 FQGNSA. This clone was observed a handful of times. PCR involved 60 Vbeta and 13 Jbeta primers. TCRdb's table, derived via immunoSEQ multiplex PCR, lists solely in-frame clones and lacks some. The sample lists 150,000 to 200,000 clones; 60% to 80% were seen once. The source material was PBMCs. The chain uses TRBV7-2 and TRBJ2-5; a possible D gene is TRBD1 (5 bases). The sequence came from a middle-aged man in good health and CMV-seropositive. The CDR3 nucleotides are TGTGCCAGCAGCTGGGGCGCCCTGGATGAGACCCAGTACTTC. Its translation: CASSWGALDETQYF.